This T cell receptor beta chain came from a study of cytomegalovirus exposure and HLA in healthy donors. Comments on this clone: The antigen remains undetermined.

Study-wide results and limits: In a later analysis, HLA-associated TCR beta chains were more clonally expanded than equally common others.

The length of the CDR3 is 14 residues. CDR1 and CDR2 (germline): SEHNR, FQNEAQ (reference sequence). The germline V and J ends were trimmed by 7 bases and 4 bases, with 14 bases remaining between them. This PCR relied on a set of 60 Vbeta primers and 13 Jbeta primers. Sequencing used immunoSEQ multiplex PCR; TCRdb keeps in-frame clones, though not all of them. The data contain about 120,000 clones, roughly 80% of them singletons. Material: PBMCs. The J gene is TRBJ1-5, the V gene TRBV7-9; D remains unclear. The source is a woman in her 40s in good health and CMV-seronegative. The CDR3 DNA sequence: TGTGCCAGCACCTCCTCGGGCGGGAATCAGCCCCAGCATTTT. This codes for CASTSSGGNQPQHF.